The 23 T cell receptor beta chains reported below all come from one sample, sequenced in a study of T cell responses to AZD1222 COVID-19 vaccine. TCRdb's copy holds only in-frame clones and misses some; the assay was immunoSEQ multiplex PCR. The data contain about 86,000 clones, around nine tenths of them singletons. The material sequenced was peripheral blood, taken 28 days after the second AZD1222 dose. These receptors were collected from an adult who received the AZD1222 COVID-19 vaccine.

As concerns this clone: The limits of the CDR3 on the DNA are not certain, so only TCRdb's listed CDR3 is given. This rearrangement joins TRBV21-1 to TRBJ1-3; TRBD1 was called by the table and not checked on the DNA. TRBV21-1 is a pseudogene segment. The CDR3 contains 14 residues when both ends are counted. The CDR3 region is CASPKWASGNTIYF.

V is TRBV28 and J is TRBJ1-5; D might be TRBD1 (6 bases). Germline V gene data show CDR1 as MDHEN and CDR2 as SYDVKM. CDR3 length: 16 amino acids. V was clipped by 5 bases and J by 0 bases, with 14 bases between them. The CDR3, as DNA: TGTGCCAGCAGTACAGGGACGGGAGCTAGCAATCAGCCCCAGCATTTT. Residues: CASSTGTGASNQPQHF. The full variable domain, in which reference TRBV28 and TRBJ1-5 provide the parts outside the CDR3, is DVKVTQSSRYLVKRTGEKVFLECVQDMDHENMFWYRQDPGLGLRLIYFSYDVKMKEKGDIPEGYSVSREKKERFSLILESASTNQTSMYLCASSTGTGASNQPQHFGDGTRLSIL.

The chain uses TRBV6-4 and TRBJ1-1, with D possibly being TRBD1 (6 bases). Germline-derived CDR1 and CDR2 are MRHNA and SNTAGT. There are 20 residues in the CDR3. The V end lost 0 bases, the J end lost 1 base, and 24 bases lay between the germline ends. CDR3 DNA: TGTGCCAGCAGTGACTCCCCTCTGGGGCTACAGGGTAGTCGGAACACTGAAGCTTTCTTT. This gives the protein CASSDSPLGLQGSRNTEAFF.

This chain uses TRBV27 with TRBJ2-2; D may correspond to TRBD1 or TRBD2 (5 bases each). CDR1 and CDR2 from the germline V gene are MNHEY and SMNVEV (reference sequence). V dropped 8 bases and J dropped 0 bases, with 13 bases sitting between them. CDR3 length: 15 residues. The CDR3 protein is CASGARGSNTGELFF. The CDR3 DNA reads TGTGCCAGCGGGGCTCGGGGATCGAACACCGGGGAGCTGTTTTTT.

This clone was recorded once. V and J are TRBV19 and TRBJ2-3, with a tentative D call TRBD1 (6 bases). Germline V gene lookup returns CDR1 LNHDA and CDR2 SQIVND (reference sequence). The CDR3 is 15 amino acids. Trimming took 1 base from V and 0 from J, leaving 8 bases between them. CDR3 sequence: CASSIGTVSTDTQYF. The CDR3 DNA follows: TGTGCCAGTAGTATAGGGACAGTTAGCACAGATACGCAGTATTTT.

This clone has a single count. CDR3 bases: TGTGCCAGCAGCCCCCGGGACAGACACACCGGGGAGCTGTTTTTT. Its translation is CASSPRDRHTGELFF. The V gene is TRBV21-1, the J gene TRBJ2-2; the table's D gene call, TRBD1, was not cross checked with the DNA. TRBV21-1 is given as a pseudogene. The length of the CDR3 is 15 residues.

V is TRBV5-1 and J is TRBJ1-1; D gene unclear. The CDR3 extends over 15 amino acids. The V and J ends lost 3 bases and 6 bases respectively, with 18 bases between them. The V gene's germline CDR1 is SGHRS and CDR2 YFSETQ. This CDR3 reads CASSSPSGVGPEAFF. The CDR3 DNA reads as TGCGCCAGCAGCTCCCCCTCCGGGGTAGGTCCTGAAGCTTTCTTT.

This clone has just one count. This chain links TRBV15 with TRBJ1-2; D remains unclear. Trimming stripped 4 bases from V and 8 bases from J, with 17 bases between. CDR3 length: 14 residues. Looked up from germline, CDR1 is LNHNV and CDR2 is YYDKDF (reference sequence). Written as DNA, the CDR3 is TGTGCCACCAGCACTCGAACCACGGGTGAGGGCTACACCTTC. Amino acid sequence: CATSTRTTGEGYTF.

The chain recombines TRBV19 with TRBJ2-3; TRBD1 aligns across 8 bases. The germline gives CDR1 LNHDA, CDR2 SQIVND (reference sequence). The CDR3 has 13 residues. The ends lost 6 bases at V and 6 bases at J; junction bases unmatched: 5. The CDR3 DNA follows: TGTGCCAGTAGGGGACAGGTACGGGATACGCAGTATTTT. Residues: CASRGQVRDTQYF.

The chain uses TRBV29-1 and TRBJ2-3, with a possible D match to TRBD1 (5 bases). Germline CDR1 and CDR2: SQVTM and ANQGSEA. There are 14 residues in the CDR3. The germline V and J ends were trimmed by 7 bases and 0 bases, with 14 bases remaining between them. The CDR3 spells CSATRVLSTDTQYF. CDR3 bases: TGCAGCGCTACCAGGGTTCTTAGCACAGATACGCAGTATTTT.

The chain has TRBV25-1 and TRBJ2-1, with TRBD2 as a possible D gene (6 bases). Germline CDR1 reads MGHDK; CDR2 reads SYGVNS. The V end was cut by 3 bases, the J end by 0 bases, with 9 bases between. The CDR3 totals 15 residues. CDR3 in DNA: TGTGCCAGCAGTGATGGAGGGAGCTCCTACAATGAGCAGTTCTTC. Its translation: CASSDGGSSYNEQFF.

This clone was picked up one time. V gene TRBV4-3 combines with J gene TRBJ2-2; TRBD1 agrees at 10 bases. V shed 4 bases, J shed 1 base, and the junction held 3 bases outside the gene matches. Germline assignment: CDR1 LGHNA and CDR2 YSLEER. The CDR3 has 16 amino acids. In nucleotides, the CDR3 is TGCGCCAGCAGCCTCGGACAGGGGGGGAACACCGGGGAGCTGTTTTTT. Encoded protein: CASSLGQGGNTGELFF.

The chain is built from TRBV7-9 and TRBJ2-1, with D tentatively TRBD2 (6 bases). The CDR3 runs 17 residues. V was clipped by 5 bases and J by 0 bases, with 17 bases between them. The germline gives CDR1 SEHNR, CDR2 FQNEAQ (reference sequence). For the CDR3, the DNA is TGTGCCAGCAGCACTAGGCGTGGGAGGAGCTCCTACAATGAGCAGTTCTTC. It codes for CASSTRRGRSSYNEQFF.

This clone was seen once. The chain combines TRBV7-2 with TRBJ2-7; 11 nucleotides agree with TRBD2. This CDR3 contains 14 residues. Germline CDR1 is SGHTA and CDR2 is FQGNSA. V shed 3 bases and J 4 bases; nucleotides not matched to a gene: 2. CDR3 residues: CASSFGTSGYEQYF. Here the CDR3 DNA reads TGTGCCAGCAGCTTCGGGACTAGCGGTTACGAGCAGTACTTC.

The rearrangement uses TRBV29-1 and TRBJ2-3; a possible D gene is TRBD1 (5 bases). The CDR3 consists of 13 residues. The germline gives CDR1 SQVTM, CDR2 ANQGSEA. V was trimmed by 4 bases and J by 1 base, leaving 9 bases between them. As DNA, the CDR3 is TGCAGCGTTGCCAGGGCCCGCACAGATACGCAGTATTTT. Protein product: CSVARARTDTQYF.

V is TRBV9 and J is TRBJ1-6, with D tentatively TRBD1 (5 bases). This CDR3 is 13 amino acids long. V lost 1 base and J 8 bases, leaving 7 bases between the germline ends. CDR1 is SGDLS and CDR2 is YYNGEE in the germline V gene. The CDR3 is CASSVTGDSPLHF. The CDR3, as DNA: TGTGCCAGCAGCGTAACGGGGGATTCACCCCTCCACTTT.

The sample holds one count of this clone. The rearrangement uses TRBV7-3 and TRBJ2-2; 8 nucleotides agree with TRBD2. The V gene's germline CDR1 is SGHTA and CDR2 FQGTGA. Trimming removed 1 base from V and 5 bases from J; junction bases left unmatched: 6. The CDR3 spans 16 residues. The DNA of the CDR3 is TGTGCCAGCAGCTTAAGTGGGGGACTAGTTACCGGGGAGCTGTTTTTT. It encodes CASSLSGGLVTGELFF.

The chain combines TRBV7-8 with TRBJ1-2; 8 bases map to TRBD1. This CDR3 region has 16 residues. Germline V lookup: CDR1 SGHVS, CDR2 FQNEAQ. The V and J ends lost 0 bases and 7 bases, in that order; junction bases with no gene match: 10. The CDR3 region has the DNA TGTGCCAGCAGCTTAGCCCGGGGCCAGGGGGCCTTTGGCTACACCTTC. It is translated as CASSLARGQGAFGYTF.

J is TRBJ1-1 and V is TRBV6-1; 7 bases are shared with TRBD1. Germline loops: CDR1 MNHNS, CDR2 SASEGT. CDR3 length: 16 residues. Unmatched junction bases numbered 7, after V lost 1 base and J lost 2 bases. The CDR3 reads CASSEGRTGTNTEAFF. Here the CDR3 DNA reads TGTGCCAGCAGTGAAGGCCGGACAGGCACCAACACTGAAGCTTTCTTT.

This clone has a handful of counts. The chain carries TRBV27 and TRBJ2-7; D is perhaps TRBD1 or TRBD2 (5 bases each). Germline V lookup: CDR1 MNHEY, CDR2 SMNVEV (reference sequence). The CDR3 is 15 amino acids. With 1 base removed from V and 3 bases from J, the gap between germline ends came to 13 bases. The CDR3 DNA sequence: TGTGCCAGCAGTTTATTGGGTGGGGGATACTACGAGCAGTACTTC. This translates into CASSLLGGGYYEQYF.

The genes are TRBV18 and TRBJ1-1; TRBD1 is a possible D gene (6 bases). The CDR3 has 12 amino acids. V shed 4 bases and J shed 7 bases, with 10 bases lying between them. From germline, CDR1 is KGHSH and CDR2 LQKENI. DNA for the CDR3: TGTGCCAGCTCACGCGGACAGAATGAAGCTTTCTTT. Translated: CASSRGQNEAFF.

This clone was seen just once. The chain couples TRBV6-1 to TRBJ2-1; TRBD2 aligns across 11 bases. This CDR3 region has 16 residues. Germline V gene lookup returns CDR1 MNHNS and CDR2 SASEGT. The J segment lost 9 bases and the V segment lost 3 bases, leaving 10 bases of the junction unmatched. CDR3 sequence (DNA): TGTGCCAGCAGTGATTGTAGCGGGAGGGCCGGGTGTGAGCAGTTCTTC. Amino acid sequence: CASSDCSGRAGCEQFF.

The chain employs TRBV6-1 and TRBJ2-1, with D hard to call. The CDR3 extends over 15 amino acids. CDR1 and CDR2 from the germline V gene are MNHNS and SASEGT. V lost 3 bases and J 0 bases, leaving 9 bases between the germline ends. The CDR3 DNA reads as TGTGCCAGCAGTGATCTGAGAAGCTCCTACAATGAGCAGTTCTTC. It is translated as CASSDLRSSYNEQFF.